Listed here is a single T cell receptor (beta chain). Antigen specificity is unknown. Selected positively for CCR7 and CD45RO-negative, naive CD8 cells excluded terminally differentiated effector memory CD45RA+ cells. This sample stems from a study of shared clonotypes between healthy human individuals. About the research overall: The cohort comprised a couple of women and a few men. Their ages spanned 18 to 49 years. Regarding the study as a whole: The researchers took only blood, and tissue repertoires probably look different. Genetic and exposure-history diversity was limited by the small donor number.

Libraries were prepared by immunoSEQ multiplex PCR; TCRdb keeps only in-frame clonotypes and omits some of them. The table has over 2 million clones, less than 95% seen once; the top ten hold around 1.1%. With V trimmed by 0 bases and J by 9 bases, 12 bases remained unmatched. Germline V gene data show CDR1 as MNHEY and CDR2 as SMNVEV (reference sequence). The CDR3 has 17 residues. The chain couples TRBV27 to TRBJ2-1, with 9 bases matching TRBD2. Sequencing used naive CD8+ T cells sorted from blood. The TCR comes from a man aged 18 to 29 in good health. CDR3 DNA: TGTGCCAGCAGTTTATCGTTCCTAGCGGGGTTTTCTGGTGAGCAGTTCTTC. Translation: CASSLSFLAGFSGEQFF.